This entry lists 29 T cell receptor beta chains sequenced from one sample in a study of tumor-infiltrating lymphocytes in oesophageal squamous cell carcinoma. In TCRdb, the PCR reads were re-called with MiXCR into one record per CDR3 protein. Of about 12,000 distinct CDR3 sequences in the sample, more than 45% are singletons; the top ten hold under 30%. The specimen was esophageal tumor tissue. The origin of the receptors is a female donor with esophageal squamous cell carcinoma.

By proportion, this clonotype is medium-sized (0.01 to 0.1%). The CDR3 DNA reads TGTGCCAGCACCAGAGCCCCGACAGGAAACACTGAAGCTTTCTTT. It translates to CASTRAPTGNTEAFF. The gene calls are TRBV11-2 and TRBJ1-1; a weak D match, TRBD1 (6 bases). Germline CDR1 reads SGHAT; CDR2 reads FQNNGV. The CDR3 is made up of 15 amino acids. The ends were cut back, 7 bases at V and 2 bases at J, with 17 bases in the middle.

The genes are TRBV4-3 and TRBJ2-1; D might be TRBD1 (6 bases). This CDR3 region has 13 residues. From germline, CDR1 is LGHNA and CDR2 YSLEER. V lost 3 bases, J lost 6 bases, and 9 bases lay in between. The CDR3 here is CASSQETGNEQFF. The CDR3 DNA reads as TGCGCCAGCAGCCAGGAGACAGGCAATGAGCAGTTCTTC.

The chain carries TRBV6-6 and TRBJ2-3; D is ambiguous. The J call may be mistaken, given a closer DNA end match to TRBJ1-1. CDR3 length: 14 residues. Germline loops: CDR1 MNHNY, CDR2 SVGAGI (reference sequence). The CDR3 protein is CASSDGRGGTEAFF. The CDR3 DNA sequence: TGTGCCAGCAGTGACGGTCGCGGTGGGACTGAAGCTTTCTTT.

The chain is built from TRBV18 and TRBJ2-1; D gene unclear. In germline, CDR1 is KGHSH, CDR2 LQKENI. The CDR3 has 15 amino acids. Trimming shortened V by 4 bases and J by 10 bases, and 20 bases separated the two germline ends. CDR3: CASSLSGRLSYEQFF. The CDR3 nucleotides are TGTGCCAGCTCACTATCTGGCCGACTTTCCTACGAGCAGTTCTTC.

V gene TRBV10-2 combines with J gene TRBJ2-4, with D maybe TRBD1 (6 bases). Trimming removed 2 bases from V and 13 bases from J, with 21 bases in between. Germline CDR1 is WSHSY and CDR2 is SAAADI. The CDR3 has 15 residues. The CDR3 protein is CASSEEGVTGWEQYF. CDR3 coding DNA: TGCGCCAGCAGTGAGGAGGGGGTTACCGGGTGGGAGCAGTACTTC.

This clonotype counts as medium-sized (0.01 to 0.1%). This sequence joins TRBV7-3 and TRBJ2-6, with D unclear. Germline V gene sequence: CDR1 SGHTA, CDR2 FQGTGA. The CDR3 sequence is 13 residues long. Trimming took off 6 bases at V and 1 base at J, with 4 bases between the two ends. The CDR3 loop reads CASRRSGANVLTF. The CDR3 region has the DNA TGTGCCAGCAGGCGGTCTGGGGCCAACGTCCTGACTTTC.

In its sample, this clonotype was seen many times. This chain connects TRBV12-3 or TRBV12-4 to TRBJ2-3; D tentatively reads TRBD1 or TRBD2 (5 bases each). The V gene lost 5 bases and the J gene lost 1 base, with 13 bases spanning the gap. CDR3 size: 15 residues. The CDR3 reads CASSRDLGGTDTQYF. CDR3 DNA sequence: TGTGCCAGCAGTAGGGACCTTGGGGGCACAGATACGCAGTATTTT.

This clonotype occurred many times. V gene TRBV6-1 combines with J gene TRBJ1-1, with 7 bases that match TRBD1. CDR1 and CDR2 from the germline V gene are MNHNS and SASEGT. V lost 5 bases and J lost 11; bases outside the gene matches: 14. This CDR3 region has 14 residues. The DNA for the CDR3 is TGTGCCAGCAGTCCCTTACAAGGGGGCGCCGAGGCTTTCTTT. Translated: CASSPLQGGAEAFF.

This chain links TRBV7-2 with TRBJ2-7, with TRBD2 matching over 9 bases. CDR3 size: 15 residues. The V segment lost 4 bases and the J segment 1 base; nucleotides outside the gene matches: 5. Germline V gene data show CDR1 as SGHTA and CDR2 as FQGNSA. CDR3 bases: TGTGCCAGCAGCTCTCGGACTAGCGTGTCCTACGAGCAGTACTTC. It is translated as CASSSRTSVSYEQYF. Combining the CDR3 with reference TRBV7-2 and TRBJ2-7 gives the whole variable domain GAGVSQSPSNKVTEKGKDVELRCDPISGHTALYWYRQSLGQGLEFLIYFQGNSAPDKSGLPSDRFSAERTGGSVSTLTIQRTQQEDSAVYLCASSSRTSVSYEQYFGPGTRLTVT.

This chain links TRBV7-3 with TRBJ2-3; TRBD2 aligns across 7 bases. Unmatched junction bases numbered 4, after V lost 2 bases and J lost 2 bases. This CDR3 is built from 15 residues. From germline, CDR1 is SGHTA and CDR2 FQGTGA. The CDR3: CASSLSAGNTDTQYF. For the CDR3, the DNA is TGTGCCAGCAGCTTATCAGCGGGAAACACAGATACGCAGTATTTT.

This clonotype was seen just once. The chain is built from TRBV7-6 and TRBJ2-7; 9 bases fit TRBD1. The DNA matches TRBJ2-5 better at its end, which makes the J call doubtful. CDR3 size: 16 residues. Germline V lookup: CDR1 SGHVS, CDR2 FNYEAQ. The CDR3, as DNA: TGTGCCAGCAGCTTACAGGGGACAGGGACCTTGGAGACCCAGTACTTC. This sequence encodes CASSLQGTGTLETQYF.

In its sample, this clonotype was seen once. V and J are TRBV7-2 and TRBJ2-3, with D possibly TRBD2 on 6 matching bases. CDR1 and CDR2 from the germline V gene are SGHTA and FQGNSA. The CDR3 consists of 14 residues. V was cut by 4 bases and J by 4 bases, with 12 bases left in between. The CDR3 reads CASSSRPGADTQYF. For the CDR3, the DNA is TGTGCCAGCAGCTCGCGTCCGGGGGCAGATACGCAGTATTTT.

The rearrangement uses TRBV5-8 and TRBJ2-1; TRBD1 is a possible D gene (5 bases). TRBJ2-7 matches the DNA end more closely, so the J call is doubtful. The germline V gene encodes CDR1 SGHTS and CDR2 YDEGEE. The CDR3 is made up of 16 amino acids. CDR3 sequence (DNA): TGTGCCAGAAGCATCGGACACTACATCCCACCTTACGAGCAGTACTTC. This sequence encodes CARSIGHYIPPYEQYF.

This clonotype was picked up many times. The chain has TRBV6-1 and TRBJ2-3; 7 nucleotides agree with TRBD1. The CDR3 is 14 residues long. Unmatched junction bases numbered 5, after V lost 6 bases and J lost 2 bases. Germline V lookup: CDR1 MNHNS, CDR2 SASEGT. This chain's CDR3 is CASRLQGYTDTQYF. CDR3 DNA sequence: TGTGCCAGCAGGCTACAGGGGTACACAGATACGCAGTATTTT.

This clonotype was detected only once. The genes are TRBV6-1 and TRBJ2-1, with TRBD1 as a possible D gene (5 bases). The DNA end favors TRBJ2-7, so the J call may be wrong. CDR3 length equals 16 residues. Germline CDR1 and CDR2: MNHNS and SASEGT. CDR3 sequence reads: CASSAIAGLGSYEQYF. CDR3 nucleotide sequence: TGTGCCAGCAGTGCTATAGCAGGGTTAGGCTCCTACGAGCAGTACTTC.

Here the CDR3 reads CASSGASGTDTQYF. The DNA for the CDR3 is TGTGCCAGCTCGGGGGCTAGCGGCACAGATACGCAGTATTTT. J is TRBJ2-3 and V is TRBV7-3; either TRBD1 or TRBD2 may fit D (6 bases each). The CDR3 covers 14 residues. With 8 bases removed from V and 1 base from J, the gap between germline ends came to 13 bases. Germline values: CDR1 SGHTA, CDR2 FQGTGA. The complete variable domain, with remaining parts taken from reference TRBV7-3 and TRBJ2-3, reads GAGVSQTPSNKVTEKGKYVELRCDPISGHTALYWYRQSLGQGPEFLIYFQGTGAADDSGLPNDRFFAVRPEGSVSTLKIQRTERGDSAVYLCASSGASGTDTQYFGPGTRLTVL.

The chain joins TRBV7-6 to TRBJ2-1; possibly TRBD1 for D (5 bases). The J call may be in error: the DNA end matches TRBJ2-7 better. Germline CDR1 SGHVS, CDR2 FNYEAQ. This CDR3 has 14 amino acids. The DNA for the CDR3 is TGTGCCAGCAGCTTAACAGGACCCTCCTACGAGCAGTACTTC. It translates to CASSLTGPSYEQYF.

The chain is built from TRBV7-2 and TRBJ2-3; the match to TRBD2 covers 14 bases. Germline V gene sequence: CDR1 SGHTA, CDR2 FQGNSA. The trim removed 4 bases at V and 4 bases at J, leaving 10 bases unmatched. The CDR3 has 18 amino acids. The CDR3 loop is CASSSGTSGGFGADTQYF. The CDR3 DNA reads TGTGCCAGCAGCTCCGGGACTAGCGGGGGCTTTGGCGCAGATACGCAGTATTTT. The complete variable domain, with remaining parts taken from reference TRBV7-2 and TRBJ2-3, reads GAGVSQSPSNKVTEKGKDVELRCDPISGHTALYWYRQSLGQGLEFLIYFQGNSAPDKSGLPSDRFSAERTGGSVSTLTIQRTQQEDSAVYLCASSSGTSGGFGADTQYFGPGTRLTVL.

The chain recombines TRBV7-2 with TRBJ2-7; D gene ambiguous. CDR3 length: 13 amino acids. CDR1 and CDR2 (germline): SGHTA, FQGNSA. V lost 1 base, J lost 2 bases, and 6 bases lay in between. The CDR3 sequence: CASSLELTYEQYF. The CDR3 coding sequence is TGTGCCAGCAGCTTAGAGCTTACCTACGAGCAGTACTTC.

The table lists this clonotype with a few counts. J is TRBJ2-1 and V is TRBV12-3 or TRBV12-4, with TRBD2 matching over 7 bases. TRBJ2-7 matches the DNA end more closely, so the J call is doubtful. The CDR3 spans 13 residues. The DNA for the CDR3 is TGTGCCAGCAGTAAGAATAGCGGGTACGAGCAGTACTTC. Its protein product is CASSKNSGYEQYF.

The genes are TRBV2 and TRBJ2-2; tentatively, D is TRBD1 (6 bases). V gave up 5 bases and J gave up 6 bases, with 16 bases separating them. Germline lookup yields CDR1 SNHLY and CDR2 FYNNEI. The CDR3 is 15 amino acids. CDR3 sequence: CASSPGTLRPGELFF. In DNA form, the CDR3 reads TGTGCCAGCAGTCCCGGGACACTAAGACCCGGGGAGCTGTTTTTT.

The rearrangement uses TRBV7-6 and TRBJ2-3; perhaps D is TRBD1 or TRBD2 (6 bases each). Germline CDR1 and CDR2: SGHVS and FNYEAQ. CDR3 length equals 16 residues. V gave up 5 bases and J gave up 6 bases, with 21 bases separating them. The CDR3 DNA reads as TGTGCCAGCAGCCTAGGGAGGTACGGGGGCGACGATACGCAGTATTTT. Translation gives CASSLGRYGGDDTQYF.

V and J are TRBV7-2 and TRBJ2-1; maybe TRBD2 (5 bases). Per germline, CDR1 SGHTA and CDR2 FQGNSA. The length of the CDR3 is 13 residues. V was trimmed by 5 bases and J by 2 bases, leaving 7 bases between them. This CDR3 is CASSPSTYNEQFF. In DNA form, the CDR3 reads TGTGCCAGCAGCCCTAGCACCTACAATGAGCAGTTCTTC.

V usage is TRBV7-4 and J usage is TRBJ2-1; D assignment may be TRBD1 or TRBD2 (6 bases each). CDR1 and CDR2 (germline): SGHVT, SQSDAQ. The CDR3 sequence is 14 residues long. V was cut by 7 bases and J by 4 bases, with 14 bases left in between. The CDR3 DNA is TGTGCCAGCACTATGGGGGGCGTTTACAATGAGCAGTTCTTC. Translation gives CASTMGGVYNEQFF.

The genes are TRBV5-3 and TRBJ2-4, with 7 bases matching TRBD1. The DNA matches TRBJ1-2 better at its end, which makes the J call doubtful. TRBV5-3 is annotated as an ORF whose role is uncertain. The CDR3 loop spans 11 amino acids. CDR3 region: CASSKGQIYTF. DNA of the CDR3: TGTGCCAGCAGCAAGGGACAGATCTACACCTTC.

This clonotype is labeled as medium-sized (0.01 to 0.1%). The gene calls are TRBV6-1 and TRBJ2-7, with D possibly being TRBD2 (6 bases). V dropped 5 bases and J dropped 5 bases, with 19 bases sitting between them. CDR1 is MNHNS, CDR2 SASEGT, per germline. The CDR3 runs 15 residues. In nucleotides, the CDR3 is TGTGCCAGCAGTCCTACACACCGGGGGATCGACGAGCAGTACTTC. Translation: CASSPTHRGIDEQYF.

The rearrangement joins TRBV7-3 to TRBJ1-2; D not resolved. Trimming pared 5 bases from V and 4 bases from J, leaving 14 bases between. Germline V gene sequence: CDR1 SGHTA, CDR2 FQGTGA. The CDR3 sequence is 14 residues long. The CDR3, as DNA: TGTGCCAGCAGCATTGGGCCTAACCTCTATGGCTACACCTTC. Protein product: CASSIGPNLYGYTF.

This clonotype showed up just a few times. The chain combines TRBV28 with TRBJ2-1; 10 bases are shared with TRBD2. The germline V gene has CDR1 MDHEN and CDR2 SYDVKM. The CDR3 is 15 residues long. The V segment lost 3 bases and the J segment 5 bases; nucleotides outside the gene matches: 4. CDR3 loop: CASSFLLAGNNEQFF. For the CDR3, the DNA is TGTGCCAGCAGTTTTTTACTAGCGGGGAACAATGAGCAGTTCTTC.

The V call is TRBV7-2, the J call TRBJ2-3; 10 bases match TRBD2. CDR3 length: 17 amino acids. V shed 1 base and J 2 bases; nucleotides not matched to a gene: 6. The germline V gene encodes CDR1 SGHTA and CDR2 FQGNSA. CDR3 residues: CASSLVGGLASTDTQYF. DNA for the CDR3: TGTGCCAGCAGCTTAGTAGGGGGACTAGCGTCCACAGATACGCAGTATTTT.